This record looks at one TCR beta chain sequence and its context. What it binds is not known. Data came from immunoSEQ multiplex PCR; TCRdb stores just in-frame clones and leaves some out. The sample includes 100,000 to 150,000 clones, just over 85% of them seen just once. The record originates from a study of T cell responses to AZD1222 COVID-19 vaccine. Regarding the study as a whole: Spike-specific TCRs gained breadth and depth after people received two AZD1222 doses.

V lost 4 bases and J lost 0, with 13 bases in between. Germline values: CDR1 SGHDT, CDR2 YYEEEE. This CDR3 spans 15 amino acids. This receptor was identified in an adult in good health. The chain recombines TRBV5-6 with TRBJ1-1; possibly TRBD1 for D (5 bases). Specimen: peripheral blood, collected on day 0 of AZD1222 vaccination. Here the CDR3 DNA reads TGTGCCAGCAGCATATCCGGGACGCTGAACACTGAAGCTTTCTTT. It encodes CASSISGTLNTEAFF.